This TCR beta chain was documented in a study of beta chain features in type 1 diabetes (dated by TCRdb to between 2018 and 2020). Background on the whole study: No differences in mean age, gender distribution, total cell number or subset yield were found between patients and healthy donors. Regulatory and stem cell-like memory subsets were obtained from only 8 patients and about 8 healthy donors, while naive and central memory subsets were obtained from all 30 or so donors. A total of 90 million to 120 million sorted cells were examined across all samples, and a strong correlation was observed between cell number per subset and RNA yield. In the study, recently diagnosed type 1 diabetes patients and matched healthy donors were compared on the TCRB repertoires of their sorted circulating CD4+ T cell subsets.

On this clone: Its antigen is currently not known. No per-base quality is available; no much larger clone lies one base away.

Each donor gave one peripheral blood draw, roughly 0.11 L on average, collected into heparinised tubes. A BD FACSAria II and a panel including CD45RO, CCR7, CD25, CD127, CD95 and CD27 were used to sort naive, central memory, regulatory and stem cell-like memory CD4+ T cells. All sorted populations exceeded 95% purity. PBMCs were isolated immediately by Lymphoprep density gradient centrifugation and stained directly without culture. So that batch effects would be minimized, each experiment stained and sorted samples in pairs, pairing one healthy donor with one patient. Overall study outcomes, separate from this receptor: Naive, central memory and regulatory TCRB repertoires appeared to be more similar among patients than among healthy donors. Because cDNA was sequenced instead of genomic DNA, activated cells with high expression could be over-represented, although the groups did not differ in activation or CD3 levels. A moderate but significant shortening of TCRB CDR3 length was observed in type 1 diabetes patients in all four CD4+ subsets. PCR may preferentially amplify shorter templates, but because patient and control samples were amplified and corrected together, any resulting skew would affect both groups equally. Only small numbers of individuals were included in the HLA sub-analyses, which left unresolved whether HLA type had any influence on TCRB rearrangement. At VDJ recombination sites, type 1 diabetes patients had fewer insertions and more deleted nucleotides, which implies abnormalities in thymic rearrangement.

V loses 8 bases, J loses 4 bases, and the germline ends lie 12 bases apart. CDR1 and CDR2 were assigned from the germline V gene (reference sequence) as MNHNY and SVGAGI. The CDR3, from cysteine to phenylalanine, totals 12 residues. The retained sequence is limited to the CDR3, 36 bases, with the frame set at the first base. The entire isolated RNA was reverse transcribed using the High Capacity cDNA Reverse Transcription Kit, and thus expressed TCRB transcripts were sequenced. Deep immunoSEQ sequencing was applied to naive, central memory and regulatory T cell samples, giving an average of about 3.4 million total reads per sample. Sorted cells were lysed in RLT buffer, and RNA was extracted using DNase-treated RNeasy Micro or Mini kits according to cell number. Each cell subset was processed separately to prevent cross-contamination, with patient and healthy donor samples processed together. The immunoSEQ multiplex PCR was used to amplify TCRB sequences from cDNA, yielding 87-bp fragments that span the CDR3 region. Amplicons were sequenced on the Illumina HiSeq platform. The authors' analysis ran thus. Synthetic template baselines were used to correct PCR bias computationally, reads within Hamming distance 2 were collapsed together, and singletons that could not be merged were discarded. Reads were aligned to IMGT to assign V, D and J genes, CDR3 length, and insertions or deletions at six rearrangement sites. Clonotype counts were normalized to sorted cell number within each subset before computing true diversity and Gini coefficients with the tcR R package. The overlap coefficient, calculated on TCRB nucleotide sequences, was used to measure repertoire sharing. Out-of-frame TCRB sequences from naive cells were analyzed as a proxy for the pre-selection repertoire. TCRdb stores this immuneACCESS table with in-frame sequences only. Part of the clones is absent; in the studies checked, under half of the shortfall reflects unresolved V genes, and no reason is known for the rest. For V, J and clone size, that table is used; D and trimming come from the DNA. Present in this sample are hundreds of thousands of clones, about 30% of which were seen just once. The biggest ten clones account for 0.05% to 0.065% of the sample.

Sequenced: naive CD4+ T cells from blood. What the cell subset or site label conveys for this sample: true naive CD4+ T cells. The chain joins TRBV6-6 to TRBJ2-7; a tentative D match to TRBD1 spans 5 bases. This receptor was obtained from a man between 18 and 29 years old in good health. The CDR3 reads CASQGAEYEQYF. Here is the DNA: TGTGCCAGCCAAGGGGCTGAGTACGAGCAGTACTTC.